Listed below are T cell receptor beta chains from one sample, sequenced in a study of T cells in Graves' hyperthyroidism and ophthalmopathy. One entry per CDR3 protein results from TCRdb running MiXCR on the multiplex PCR reads. Here the sample spans about 200,000 distinct CDR3 sequences, approximately 17% being singletons. Input material: blood. The source of these receptors is a man aged 45-65 years with Graves' hyperthyroidism. Both conserved end residues are part of each CDR3. The order of the fields is D gene, V gene, clone size, J gene, CDR3 protein, CDR3 DNA. A D gene is named only where the DNA matches it firmly. The listing skips clone size in some rows; elsewhere it reads once, few, many or a size class.

d_call: .
v_call: TRBV6-1
clone_size: .
j_call: TRBJ1-4
cdr3_aa: CASSRQLWRDEKLFF
cdr3_nt: TGTGCCAGCAGTAGACAGCTATGGAGGGATGAAAAACTGTTTTTT

d_call: TRBD2
v_call: TRBV5-1
clone_size: many
j_call: TRBJ2-7
cdr3_aa: CASSLERTSGSQQYF
cdr3_nt: TGCGCCAGCAGCTTGGAACGGACTAGCGGCTCTCAGCAGTACTTC

d_call: .
v_call: TRBV6-1
clone_size: .
j_call: TRBJ1-1
cdr3_aa: CASSRDMNTEAFF
cdr3_nt: TGTGCCAGCAGTAGGGACATGAACACTGAAGCTTTCTTT

d_call: .
v_call: TRBV7-8
clone_size: many
j_call: TRBJ2-6
cdr3_aa: CASSQSVDSGANVLTF
cdr3_nt: TGTGCCAGCAGCCAATCCGTAGACTCTGGGGCCAACGTCCTGACTTTC

d_call: .
v_call: TRBV11-2
clone_size: many
j_call: TRBJ1-4
cdr3_aa: CASSLRGVGEKLFF
cdr3_nt: TGTGCCAGCAGCTTAAGGGGAGTGGGTGAAAAACTGTTTTTT

d_call: .
v_call: TRBV6-1
clone_size: many
j_call: TRBJ2-7
cdr3_aa: CASSEVWAVDAYEQYF
cdr3_nt: TGTGCCAGCAGTGAAGTATGGGCGGTCGACGCCTACGAGCAGTACTTC

d_call: .
v_call: TRBV4-2
clone_size: .
j_call: TRBJ2-1
cdr3_aa: CASSQMLTEVGYNEQFF
cdr3_nt: TGTGCCAGCAGCCAAATGTTAACGGAGGTGGGGTACAATGAGCAGTTCTTC

d_call: .
v_call: TRBV19
clone_size: .
j_call: TRBJ2-6
cdr3_aa: CASSDGSGANVLTF
cdr3_nt: TGTGCCAGTAGCGACGGTTCTGGGGCCAACGTCCTGACTTTC

d_call: TRBD2
v_call: TRBV7-8
clone_size: many
j_call: TRBJ2-7
cdr3_aa: CASSSSPGLAGVEQYF
cdr3_nt: TGTGCCAGCAGCTCATCTCCGGGACTAGCGGGAGTAGAGCAGTACTTC

d_call: TRBD1
v_call: TRBV14
clone_size: few
j_call: TRBJ2-7
cdr3_aa: CASSHRTGLTYEQYF
cdr3_nt: TGTGCCAGCAGCCATAGGACAGGGCTAACCTACGAGCAGTACTTC

d_call: .
v_call: TRBV20-1
clone_size: .
j_call: TRBJ1-2
cdr3_aa: CSARAGGRGYGYTF
cdr3_nt: TGCAGTGCTAGAGCCGGAGGGCGGGGTTATGGCTACACCTTC

d_call: TRBD1
v_call: TRBV5-4
clone_size: few
j_call: TRBJ2-7
cdr3_aa: CASSLEGQGANEQYF
cdr3_nt: TGTGCCAGCAGCTTGGAGGGACAGGGGGCCAACGAGCAGTACTTC

d_call: TRBD2
v_call: TRBV7-3
clone_size: many
j_call: TRBJ2-7
cdr3_aa: CASSPSGGGHVEQYF
cdr3_nt: TGTGCCAGCAGCCCATCCGGGGGGGGGCACGTCGAGCAGTACTTC

d_call: .
v_call: TRBV5-1
clone_size: many
j_call: TRBJ2-7
cdr3_aa: CASSAYSYEQYF
cdr3_nt: TGCGCCAGCAGCGCTTACTCCTACGAGCAGTACTTC

d_call: TRBD1
v_call: TRBV4-1
clone_size: few
j_call: TRBJ2-1
cdr3_aa: CASRDTEKGAAYNEQFF
cdr3_nt: TGCGCCAGCAGAGATACCGAAAAGGGGGCTGCCTACAATGAGCAGTTCTTC

d_call: .
v_call: TRBV6-1
clone_size: few
j_call: TRBJ1-3
cdr3_aa: CASSFFPTGSPGNTIYF
cdr3_nt: TGTGCCAGCAGTTTTTTTCCAACAGGATCTCCAGGAAACACCATATATTTT

d_call: TRBD2
v_call: TRBV6-1
clone_size: many
j_call: TRBJ2-2
cdr3_aa: CASSGPGGGSGELFF
cdr3_nt: TGTGCCAGCAGTGGACCGGGAGGAGGTAGCGGGGAGCTGTTTTTT

d_call: TRBD2
v_call: TRBV7-2
clone_size: many
j_call: TRBJ2-1
cdr3_aa: CASRKRLAGGYEQFF
cdr3_nt: TGTGCCAGCAGGAAACGACTAGCGGGAGGCTATGAGCAGTTCTTC

d_call: TRBD1
v_call: TRBV10-2
clone_size: .
j_call: TRBJ1-2
cdr3_aa: CATTTGVDGYTF
cdr3_nt: TGCGCCACGACGACAGGGGTGGATGGCTACACCTTC

d_call: TRBD1
v_call: TRBV28
clone_size: many
j_call: TRBJ2-7
cdr3_aa: CASSPPGQGSYEQYF
cdr3_nt: TGTGCCAGCAGCCCTCCGGGACAGGGAAGTTACGAGCAGTACTTC

d_call: .
v_call: TRBV18
clone_size: many
j_call: TRBJ1-1
cdr3_aa: CASSSGQIMNTEAFF
cdr3_nt: TGTGCCAGCTCATCCGGACAGATAATGAACACTGAAGCTTTCTTT

d_call: .
v_call: TRBV18
clone_size: many
j_call: TRBJ1-1
cdr3_aa: CASSLTESNTEAFF
cdr3_nt: TGTGCCAGCTCACTGACAGAGTCGAACACTGAAGCTTTCTTT

d_call: TRBD1
v_call: TRBV28
clone_size: .
j_call: TRBJ2-7
cdr3_aa: CASQQGASYEQYF
cdr3_nt: TGTGCCAGCCAACAGGGGGCGTCCTACGAGCAGTACTTC

d_call: TRBD1
v_call: TRBV24-1
clone_size: .
j_call: TRBJ1-2
cdr3_aa: CATSDPGQGSYGYTF
cdr3_nt: TGTGCCACCAGTGATCCAGGACAGGGGAGCTATGGCTACACCTTC

d_call: TRBD1
v_call: TRBV24-1
clone_size: .
j_call: TRBJ1-2
cdr3_aa: CATSDPRQGGYGYTF
cdr3_nt: TGTGCCACCAGTGATCCTCGACAGGGAGGATATGGCTACACCTTC

d_call: .
v_call: TRBV6-2/TRBV6-3
clone_size: many
j_call: TRBJ1-1
cdr3_aa: CASSQTEVLRAFF
cdr3_nt: TGTGCCAGCAGCCAAACCGAGGTCTTACGGGCTTTCTTT

d_call: TRBD2
v_call: TRBV7-9
clone_size: .
j_call: TRBJ2-7
cdr3_aa: CASSPTIRLAGGRYEQYF
cdr3_nt: TGTGCCAGCAGCCCCACAATCCGACTAGCGGGCGGTCGGTACGAGCAGTACTTC

d_call: .
v_call: TRBV4-1
clone_size: .
j_call: TRBJ2-5
cdr3_aa: CASSLLRGKETQYF
cdr3_nt: TGCGCCAGCAGCCTTTTAAGGGGGAAAGAGACCCAGTACTTC

d_call: .
v_call: TRBV28
clone_size: .
j_call: TRBJ1-1
cdr3_aa: CASSLSHGGGGNTEAFF
cdr3_nt: TGTGCCAGCAGTTTATCCCACGGGGGCGGAGGGAACACTGAAGCTTTCTTT

d_call: TRBD1
v_call: TRBV12-3/TRBV12-4
clone_size: many
j_call: TRBJ1-2
cdr3_aa: CASKLQGAYSYGYTF
cdr3_nt: TGTGCCAGCAAATTACAGGGGGCGTATAGCTATGGCTACACCTTC

d_call: TRBD2
v_call: TRBV20-1
clone_size: few
j_call: TRBJ2-1
cdr3_aa: CSARDPGLVGRDEQFF
cdr3_nt: TGCAGTGCTAGAGACCCGGGACTAGTGGGCAGGGATGAGCAGTTCTTC

d_call: .
v_call: TRBV28
clone_size: many
j_call: TRBJ2-7
cdr3_aa: CASSIYSGGYIDEQYF
cdr3_nt: TGTGCCAGCAGCATCTACTCCGGGGGCTATATAGACGAGCAGTACTTC

d_call: .
v_call: TRBV18
clone_size: many
j_call: TRBJ2-7
cdr3_aa: CASSFSGASYEQYF
cdr3_nt: TGTGCCAGCTCATTTTCCGGGGCTTCCTACGAGCAGTACTTC

d_call: .
v_call: TRBV27
clone_size: few
j_call: TRBJ2-7
cdr3_aa: CASSLRGRGLVSYEQYF
cdr3_nt: TGTGCCAGCAGTTTACGCGGACGGGGGCTGGTATCCTACGAGCAGTACTTC

d_call: .
v_call: TRBV5-8
clone_size: many
j_call: TRBJ2-7
cdr3_aa: CASSLWTRPGEQYF
cdr3_nt: TGTGCCAGCAGCCTCTGGACACGGCCGGGCGAGCAGTACTTC

d_call: .
v_call: TRBV28
clone_size: .
j_call: TRBJ2-6
cdr3_aa: CPSTRGRLGGANVLTF
cdr3_nt: TGTCCCAGCACCCGAGGCCGTCTGGGCGGGGCCAACGTCCTGACTTTC

d_call: TRBD1
v_call: TRBV12-3/TRBV12-4
clone_size: few
j_call: TRBJ2-7
cdr3_aa: CASSLGTGVLYEQYF
cdr3_nt: TGTGCCAGCAGTTTAGGGACAGGGGTTCTCTACGAGCAGTACTTC

d_call: .
v_call: TRBV10-1
clone_size: few
j_call: TRBJ1-2
cdr3_aa: CATILSYGYTF
cdr3_nt: TGCGCCACCATACTTTCCTATGGCTACACCTTC

d_call: TRBD1
v_call: TRBV5-1
clone_size: few
j_call: TRBJ1-4
cdr3_aa: CASSSGPGQGATNEKLFF
cdr3_nt: TGCGCCAGCAGCTCCGGCCCGGGACAGGGAGCAACTAATGAAAAACTGTTTTTT

d_call: .
v_call: TRBV7-2
clone_size: many
j_call: TRBJ2-5
cdr3_aa: CASRFRETQYF
cdr3_nt: TGTGCCAGCCGATTTAGGGAGACCCAGTACTTC

d_call: TRBD1
v_call: TRBV18
clone_size: few
j_call: TRBJ1-1
cdr3_aa: CASSQGTAYTEAFF
cdr3_nt: TGTGCCAGCTCACAAGGGACAGCATACACTGAAGCTTTCTTT

d_call: TRBD2
v_call: TRBV7-3
clone_size: many
j_call: TRBJ2-1
cdr3_aa: CASSPRGGLVYNEQFF
cdr3_nt: TGTGCCAGCAGCCCCCGAGGGGGACTAGTCTACAATGAGCAGTTCTTC

d_call: .
v_call: TRBV6-1
clone_size: many
j_call: TRBJ2-3
cdr3_aa: CASSFRGADTQYF
cdr3_nt: TGTGCCAGCAGTTTCAGGGGTGCAGATACGCAGTATTTT

d_call: .
v_call: TRBV2
clone_size: .
j_call: TRBJ2-7
cdr3_aa: CASSEARKGYEQYF
cdr3_nt: TGTGCCAGCAGTGAGGCGCGTAAAGGGTACGAGCAGTACTTC

d_call: .
v_call: TRBV24-1
clone_size: many
j_call: TRBJ1-5
cdr3_aa: CATRGLQPQHF
cdr3_nt: TGTGCCACCAGGGGGTTACAGCCCCAGCATTTT

d_call: .
v_call: TRBV28
clone_size: many
j_call: TRBJ2-1
cdr3_aa: CASSSPVPNEQFF
cdr3_nt: TGTGCCAGCAGCTCCCCGGTCCCCAATGAGCAGTTCTTC

d_call: .
v_call: TRBV19
clone_size: .
j_call: TRBJ2-1
cdr3_aa: CASSIDSGHYNEQFF
cdr3_nt: TGTGCCAGTAGTATAGATTCGGGGCACTACAATGAGCAGTTCTTC

d_call: .
v_call: TRBV25-1
clone_size: few
j_call: TRBJ2-1
cdr3_aa: CANQVYNEQFF
cdr3_nt: TGTGCCAACCAAGTTTACAATGAGCAGTTCTTC

d_call: .
v_call: TRBV4-2
clone_size: .
j_call: TRBJ2-2
cdr3_aa: CASSQGPREFYHGELFF
cdr3_nt: TGTGCCAGCAGCCAAGGTCCCAGGGAGTTTTATCACGGGGAGCTGTTTTTT

d_call: .
v_call: TRBV7-9
clone_size: .
j_call: TRBJ2-3
cdr3_aa: CASSLFDFITDTQYF
cdr3_nt: TGTGCCAGCAGCTTATTCGATTTCATAACAGATACGCAGTATTTT

d_call: TRBD2
v_call: TRBV11-2
clone_size: .
j_call: TRBJ2-7
cdr3_aa: CASSQKREVAYEQYF
cdr3_nt: TGTGCCAGCAGCCAAAAGCGGGAGGTGGCCTACGAGCAGTACTTC

d_call: TRBD1
v_call: TRBV27
clone_size: many
j_call: TRBJ2-3
cdr3_aa: CASSLSRGQSTDTQYF
cdr3_nt: TGTGCCAGCAGTTTATCTAGGGGACAGAGCACAGATACGCAGTATTTT